The source of this TCR beta chain is a study of control samples from healthy donors and cancer patients. With V trimmed by 8 bases and J by 8 bases, 12 bases remained unmatched. Germline CDR1 and CDR2: ENHRY and SYGVKD. This CDR3 has 15 amino acids. The assay was immunoSEQ multiplex PCR, and TCRdb's table has in-frame clones only and misses some. The sample carries 150,000 to 200,000 clones, almost 90% recorded once. Specimen: blood. J is TRBJ2-3 and V is TRBV10-3; 11 bases are a match to TRBD2. This TCR was recovered from a woman aged 45-65 years in good health. CDR3 residues: CAIGQVSGRAGTQYF. The DNA for the CDR3 is TGTGCCATCGGGCAGGTTAGCGGGAGGGCGGGTACGCAGTATTTT.